This T cell receptor beta chain stems from a study of shared clonotypes between healthy human individuals. Note on this clone: Its specificity is not known.

Per the germline V gene, CDR1 is LNHDA and CDR2 is SQIVND (reference sequence). The length of the CDR3 is 14 residues. Trimming cost V 7 bases and J 7 bases, with 17 bases left between them. Study observations and caveats: The sampled material consisted only of blood, and tissue repertoires are likely to differ. Among non-shared clonotypes, generation probabilities were lower than among those shared by all four donors.

TCRdb's table, derived via immunoSEQ multiplex PCR, lists solely in-frame clones and lacks some. The profile covers some 2,400,000 clones, with around 95% appearing a single time and approximately 0.13% taken by the ten largest. Material: naive CD4+ T cells sorted from blood. Subset denoted: CD45RA+ positively selected. This sequence joins TRBV19 and TRBJ2-1; D is undetermined. This clonotype was sampled from a young man in good health. The chain's CDR3 is CASNRGLGPNEQFF. CDR3 sequence (DNA): TGTGCCAGTAATCGCGGTCTGGGCCCTAATGAGCAGTTCTTC.